This TCR beta chain was identified in a study of T-cell reconstitution after alpha-beta-depleted transplantation in children. Unique molecular identifiers tagged the TCRbeta library. TCRdb ran MiXCR on the PCR reads and lists one entry per CDR3 protein. This table has some 440,000 distinct CDR3 sequences, 15% to 20% appearing once. V shed 2 bases, J shed 6 bases, and the junction held 6 bases outside the gene matches. Germline V lookup: CDR1 SGHTA, CDR2 FQGNSA. CDR3 length equals 15 residues. The receptor was derived from a boy in the first two years of life who had a stem cell transplant for Wiskott-Aldrich syndrome, so the T cells may come from the graft donor. Here the sequenced sample was PBMCs, mostly from graft donor cells, taken 360 days after TCRalphabeta/CD19-depleted stem cell transplant. The chain combines TRBV7-2 with TRBJ2-1; 8 bases align to TRBD2. The CDR3 spells CASSLLPSGFNEQFF. CDR3 coding DNA: TGTGCCAGCAGCTTATTGCCTAGCGGGTTCAATGAGCAGTTCTTC. The full variable domain, with the rest looked up from reference TRBV7-2 and TRBJ2-1, is GAGVSQSPSNKVTEKGKDVELRCDPISGHTALYWYRQSLGQGLEFLIYFQGNSAPDKSGLPSDRFSAERTGGSVSTLTIQRTQQEDSAVYLCASSLLPSGFNEQFFGPGTRLTVL.